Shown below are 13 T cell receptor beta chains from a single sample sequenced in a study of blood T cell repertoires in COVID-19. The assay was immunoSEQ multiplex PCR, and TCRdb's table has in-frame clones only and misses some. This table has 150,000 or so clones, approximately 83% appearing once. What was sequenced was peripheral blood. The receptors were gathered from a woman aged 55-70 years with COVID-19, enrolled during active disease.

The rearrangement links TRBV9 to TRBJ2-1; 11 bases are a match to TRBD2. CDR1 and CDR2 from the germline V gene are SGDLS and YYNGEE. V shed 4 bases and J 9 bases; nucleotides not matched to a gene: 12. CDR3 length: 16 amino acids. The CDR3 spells CASSMTGLADDSEQFF. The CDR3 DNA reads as TGTGCCAGCAGCATGACGGGACTAGCGGACGACAGTGAGCAGTTCTTC.

In nucleotides, the CDR3 is TGTGCCAGCAGCCTTCTAGCGGGGGAAGAGACCCAGTACTTC. Translation gives CASSLLAGEETQYF. The rearrangement uses TRBV3-1 (or the pseudogene TRBV3-2) and TRBJ2-5; 10 bases map to TRBD2. Germline-derived CDR1 and CDR2 are LGHDT and YNNKEL (reference sequence). Trimming took 4 bases from V and 3 from J; bases not matched to a gene: 2. This CDR3 is 14 amino acids long.

The DNA for the CDR3 is TGTGCCAGCAGCCACTTACAGGCTTTTAACTATGGCTACACCTTC. It translates to CASSHLQAFNYGYTF. This chain connects TRBV4-2 to TRBJ1-2, with D perhaps TRBD1 (5 bases). The germline gives CDR1 LGHNA, CDR2 YNFKEQ. Deletions cut 3 bases from V and 1 base from J, with 12 bases between. The length of the CDR3 is 15 residues.

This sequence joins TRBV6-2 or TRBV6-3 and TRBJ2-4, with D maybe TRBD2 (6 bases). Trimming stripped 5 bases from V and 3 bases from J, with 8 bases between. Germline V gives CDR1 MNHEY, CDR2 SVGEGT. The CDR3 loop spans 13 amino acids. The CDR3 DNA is TGTGCCAGCAGTCCGGGAGTCAAAAACATTCAGTACTTC. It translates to CASSPGVKNIQYF.

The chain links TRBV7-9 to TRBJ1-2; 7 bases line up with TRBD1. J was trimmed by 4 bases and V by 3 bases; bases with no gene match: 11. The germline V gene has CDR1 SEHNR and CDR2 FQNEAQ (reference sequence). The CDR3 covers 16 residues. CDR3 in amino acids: CASSLGQGVSFYGYTF. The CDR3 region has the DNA TGTGCCAGCAGCTTGGGGCAGGGGGTCTCTTTCTATGGCTACACCTTC.

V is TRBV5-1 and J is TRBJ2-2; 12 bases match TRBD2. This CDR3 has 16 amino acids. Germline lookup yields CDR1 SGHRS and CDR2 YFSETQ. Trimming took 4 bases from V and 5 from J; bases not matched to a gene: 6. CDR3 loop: CASSPRLAGATGELFF. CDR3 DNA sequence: TGCGCCAGCAGCCCAAGACTAGCGGGGGCTACCGGGGAGCTGTTTTTT.

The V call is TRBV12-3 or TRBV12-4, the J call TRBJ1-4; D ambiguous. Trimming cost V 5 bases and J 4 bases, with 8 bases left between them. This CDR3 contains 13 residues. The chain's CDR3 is CASSEHGNEKLFF. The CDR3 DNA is TGTGCCAGCAGTGAACATGGTAATGAAAAACTGTTTTTT.

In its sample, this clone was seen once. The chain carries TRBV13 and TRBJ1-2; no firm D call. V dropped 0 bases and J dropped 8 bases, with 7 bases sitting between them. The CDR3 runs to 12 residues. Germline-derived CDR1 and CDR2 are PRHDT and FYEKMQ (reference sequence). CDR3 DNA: TGTGCCAGCAGCTTAGGTCGAGGGGGCTACACCTTC. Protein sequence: CASSLGRGGYTF.

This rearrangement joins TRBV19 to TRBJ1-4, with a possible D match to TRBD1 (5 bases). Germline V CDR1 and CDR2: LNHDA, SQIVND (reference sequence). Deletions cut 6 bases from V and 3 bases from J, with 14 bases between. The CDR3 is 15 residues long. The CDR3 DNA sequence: TGTGCCAGTAGCACTCAGGGTGGCGCTAATGAAAAACTGTTTTTT. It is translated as CASSTQGGANEKLFF.

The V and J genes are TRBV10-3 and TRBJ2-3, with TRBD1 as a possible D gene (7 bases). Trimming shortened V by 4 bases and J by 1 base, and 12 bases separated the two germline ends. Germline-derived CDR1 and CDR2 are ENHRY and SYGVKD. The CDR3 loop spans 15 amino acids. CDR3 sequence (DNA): TGTGCCATCAGTGTGGAGGGGGCACGCACAGATACGCAGTATTTT. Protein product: CAISVEGARTDTQYF.

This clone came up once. CDR3 DNA sequence: TGTGCCAGCAGATACGACAGGCTCAATCAGCCCCAGCATTTT. Protein product: CASRYDRLNQPQHF. This rearrangement joins TRBV6-1 to TRBJ1-5; maybe TRBD1 (6 bases). This CDR3 comprises 14 residues. Looked up from germline, CDR1 is MNHNS and CDR2 is SASEGT. Trimming removed 6 bases at V and 3 bases at J, with 12 bases between.

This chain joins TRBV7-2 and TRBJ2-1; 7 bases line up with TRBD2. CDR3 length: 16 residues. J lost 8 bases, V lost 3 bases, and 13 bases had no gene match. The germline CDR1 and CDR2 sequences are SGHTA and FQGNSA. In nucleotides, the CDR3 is TGTGCCAGCAGCTTCGTGGGACGGGGGGTTAAAGATGAGCAGTTCTTC. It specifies CASSFVGRGVKDEQFF.

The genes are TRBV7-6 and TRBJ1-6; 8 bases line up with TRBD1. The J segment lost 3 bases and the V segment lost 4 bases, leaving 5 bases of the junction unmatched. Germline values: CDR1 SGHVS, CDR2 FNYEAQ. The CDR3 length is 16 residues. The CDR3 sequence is CASSSPDRGYNSPLHF. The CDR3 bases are TGTGCCAGCAGCTCCCCCGACAGGGGCTATAATTCACCCCTCCACTTT.